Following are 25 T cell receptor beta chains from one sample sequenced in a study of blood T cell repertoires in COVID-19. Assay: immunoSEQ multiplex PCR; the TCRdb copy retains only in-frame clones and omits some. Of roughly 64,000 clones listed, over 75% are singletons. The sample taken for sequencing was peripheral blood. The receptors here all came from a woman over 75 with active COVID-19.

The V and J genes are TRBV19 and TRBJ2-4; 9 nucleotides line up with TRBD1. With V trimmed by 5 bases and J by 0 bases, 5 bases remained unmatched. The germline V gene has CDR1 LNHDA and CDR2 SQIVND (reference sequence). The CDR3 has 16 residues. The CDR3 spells CASSPGTGLAKNIQYF. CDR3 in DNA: TGTGCCAGTAGTCCCGGGACAGGGCTAGCCAAAAACATTCAGTACTTC. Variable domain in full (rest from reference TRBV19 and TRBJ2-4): DGGITQSPKYLFRKEGQNVTLSCEQNLNHDAMYWYRQDPGQGLRLIYYSQIVNDFQKGDIAEGYSVSREKKESFPLTVTSAQKNPTAFYLCASSPGTGLAKNIQYFGAGTRLSVL.

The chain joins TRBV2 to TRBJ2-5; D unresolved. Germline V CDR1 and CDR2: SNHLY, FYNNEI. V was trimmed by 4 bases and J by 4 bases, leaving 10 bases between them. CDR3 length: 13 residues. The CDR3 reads CASSVVAGETQYF. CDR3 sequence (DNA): TGTGCCAGCAGTGTCGTGGCAGGAGAGACCCAGTACTTC.

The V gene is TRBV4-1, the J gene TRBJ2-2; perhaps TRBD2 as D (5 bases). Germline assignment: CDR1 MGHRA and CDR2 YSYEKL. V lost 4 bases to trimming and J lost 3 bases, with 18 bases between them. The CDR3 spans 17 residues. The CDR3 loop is CASSLSWETWDTGELFF. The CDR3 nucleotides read TGCGCCAGCAGCCTGAGTTGGGAGACCTGGGACACCGGGGAGCTGTTTTTT.

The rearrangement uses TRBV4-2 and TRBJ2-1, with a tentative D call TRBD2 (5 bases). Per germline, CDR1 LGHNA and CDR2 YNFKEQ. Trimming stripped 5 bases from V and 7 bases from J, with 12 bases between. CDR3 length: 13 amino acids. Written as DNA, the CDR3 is TGTGCCAGCAGCACTCGACTAAGTAATGAGCAGTTCTTC. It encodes CASSTRLSNEQFF.

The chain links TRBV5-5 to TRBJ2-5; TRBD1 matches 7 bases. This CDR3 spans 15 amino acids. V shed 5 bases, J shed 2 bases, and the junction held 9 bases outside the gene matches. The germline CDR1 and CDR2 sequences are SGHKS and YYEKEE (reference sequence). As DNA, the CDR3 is TGTGCCAGCAGTCCACAACCGGGACAGCAAGAGACCCAGTACTTC. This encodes CASSPQPGQQETQYF.

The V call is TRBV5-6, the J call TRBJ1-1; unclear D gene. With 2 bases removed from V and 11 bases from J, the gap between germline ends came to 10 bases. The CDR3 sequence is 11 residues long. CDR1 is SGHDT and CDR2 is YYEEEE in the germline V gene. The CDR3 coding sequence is TGTGCCAGCAGCTTCGGAAGGGAGGCTTTCTTT. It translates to CASSFGREAFF.

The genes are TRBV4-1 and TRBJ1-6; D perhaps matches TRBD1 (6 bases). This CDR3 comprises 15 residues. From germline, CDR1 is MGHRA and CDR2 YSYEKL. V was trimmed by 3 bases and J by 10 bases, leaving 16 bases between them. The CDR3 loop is CASSQATGTRSPLHF. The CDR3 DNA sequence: TGCGCCAGCAGCCAGGCGACAGGAACACGATCACCCCTCCACTTT.

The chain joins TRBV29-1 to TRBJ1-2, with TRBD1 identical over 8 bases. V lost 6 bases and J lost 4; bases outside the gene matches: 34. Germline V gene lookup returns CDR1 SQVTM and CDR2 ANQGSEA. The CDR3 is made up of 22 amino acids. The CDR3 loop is CSVPGQEGAGLATLSRIYGYTF. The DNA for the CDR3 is TGCAGCGTACCGGGACAGGAAGGTGCGGGCTTGGCTACACTCTCCCGGATCTATGGCTACACCTTC.

Here the CDR3 reads CASSYGTGRNEKLFF. The CDR3 region has the DNA TGTGCCAGCAGTTACGGGACAGGGAGAAACGAAAAACTGTTTTTT. The chain carries TRBV6-5 and TRBJ1-4; 9 nucleotides align to TRBD1. The CDR3 extends over 15 amino acids. Trimming took 2 bases from V and 8 from J; bases not matched to a gene: 6. CDR1 and CDR2 from the germline V gene are MNHEY and SVGAGI.

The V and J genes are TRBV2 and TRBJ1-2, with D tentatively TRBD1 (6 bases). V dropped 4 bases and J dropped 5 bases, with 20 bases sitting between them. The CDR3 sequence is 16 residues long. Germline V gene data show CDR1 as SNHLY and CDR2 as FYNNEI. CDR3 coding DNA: TGTGCCAGCAGTGGAATTCTCCTCGGGACAAGATATGGCTACACCTTC. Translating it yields CASSGILLGTRYGYTF.

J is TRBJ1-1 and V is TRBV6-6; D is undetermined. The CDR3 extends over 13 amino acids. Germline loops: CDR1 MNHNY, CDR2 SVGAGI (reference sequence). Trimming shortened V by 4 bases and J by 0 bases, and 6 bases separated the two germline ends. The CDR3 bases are TGTGCCAGCAGTTCAGGAATGAACACTGAAGCTTTCTTT. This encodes CASSSGMNTEAFF.

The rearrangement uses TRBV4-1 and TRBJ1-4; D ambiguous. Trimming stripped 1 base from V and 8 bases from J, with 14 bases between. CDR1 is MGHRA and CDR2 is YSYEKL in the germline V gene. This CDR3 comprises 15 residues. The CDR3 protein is CASSQGAATPEKLFF. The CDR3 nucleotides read TGCGCCAGCAGCCAAGGTGCGGCAACCCCGGAAAAACTGTTTTTT.

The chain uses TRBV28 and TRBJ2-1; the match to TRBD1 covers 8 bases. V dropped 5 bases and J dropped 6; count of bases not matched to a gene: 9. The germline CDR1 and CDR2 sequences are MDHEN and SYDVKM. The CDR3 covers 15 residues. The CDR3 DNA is TGTGCCAGCAGTCCTCCGGGACAGGCTTTCAATGAGCAGTTCTTC. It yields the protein CASSPPGQAFNEQFF.

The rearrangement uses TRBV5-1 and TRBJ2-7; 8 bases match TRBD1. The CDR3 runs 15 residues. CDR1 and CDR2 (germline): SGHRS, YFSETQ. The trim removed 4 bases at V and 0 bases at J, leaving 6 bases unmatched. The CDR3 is CASSPRTGSSYEQYF. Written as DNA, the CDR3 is TGCGCCAGCAGCCCTCGGACAGGGAGCTCCTACGAGCAGTACTTC.

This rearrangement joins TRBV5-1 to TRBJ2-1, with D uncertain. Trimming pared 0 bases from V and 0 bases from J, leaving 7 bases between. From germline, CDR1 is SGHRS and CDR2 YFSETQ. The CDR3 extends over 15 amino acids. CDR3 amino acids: CASSLVADSYNEQFF. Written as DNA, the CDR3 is TGCGCCAGCAGCTTGGTAGCTGACTCCTACAATGAGCAGTTCTTC.

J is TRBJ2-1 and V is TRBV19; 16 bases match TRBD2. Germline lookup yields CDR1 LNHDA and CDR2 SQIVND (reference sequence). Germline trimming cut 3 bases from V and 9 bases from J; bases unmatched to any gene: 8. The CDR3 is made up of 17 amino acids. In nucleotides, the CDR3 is TGTGCCAGTAGTATTGGACCCGGGACTAGCGGGAGGGCTGAGCAGTTCTTC. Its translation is CASSIGPGTSGRAEQFF.

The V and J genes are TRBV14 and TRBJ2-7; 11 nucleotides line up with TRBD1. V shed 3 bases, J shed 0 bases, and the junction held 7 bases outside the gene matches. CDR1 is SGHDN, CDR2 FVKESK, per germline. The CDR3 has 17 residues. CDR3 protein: CASSHPGTGGSSYEQYF. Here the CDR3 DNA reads TGTGCCAGCAGCCACCCCGGGACAGGGGGAAGCTCCTACGAGCAGTACTTC.

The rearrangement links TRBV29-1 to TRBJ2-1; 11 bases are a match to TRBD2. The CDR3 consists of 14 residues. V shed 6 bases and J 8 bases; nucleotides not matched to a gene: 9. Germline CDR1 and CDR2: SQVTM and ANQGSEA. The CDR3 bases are TGCAGCGTCTCCGGGACTAGCGGCTCAGATGAGCAGTTCTTC. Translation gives CSVSGTSGSDEQFF.

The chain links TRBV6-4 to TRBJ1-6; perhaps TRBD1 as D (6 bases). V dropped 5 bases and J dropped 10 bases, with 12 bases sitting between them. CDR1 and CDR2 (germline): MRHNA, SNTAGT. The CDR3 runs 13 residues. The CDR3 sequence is CASSSGAGSPLHF. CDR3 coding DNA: TGTGCCAGCAGTTCAGGGGCAGGGTCACCCCTCCACTTT.

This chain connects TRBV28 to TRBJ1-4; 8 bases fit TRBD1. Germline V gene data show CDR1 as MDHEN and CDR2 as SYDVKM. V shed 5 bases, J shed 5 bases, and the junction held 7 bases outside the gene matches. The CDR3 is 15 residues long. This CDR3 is CASSKIQGVNEKLFF. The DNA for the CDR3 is TGTGCCAGCAGTAAAATACAGGGGGTGAATGAAAAACTGTTTTTT. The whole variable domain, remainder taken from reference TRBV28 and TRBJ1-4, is DVKVTQSSRYLVKRTGEKVFLECVQDMDHENMFWYRQDPGLGLRLIYFSYDVKMKEKGDIPEGYSVSREKKERFSLILESASTNQTSMYLCASSKIQGVNEKLFFGSGTQLSVL.

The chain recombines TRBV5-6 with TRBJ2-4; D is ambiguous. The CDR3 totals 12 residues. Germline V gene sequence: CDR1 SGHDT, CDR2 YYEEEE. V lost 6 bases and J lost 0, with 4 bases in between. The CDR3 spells CASNKAKNIQYF. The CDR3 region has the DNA TGTGCCAGCAACAAAGCCAAAAACATTCAGTACTTC.

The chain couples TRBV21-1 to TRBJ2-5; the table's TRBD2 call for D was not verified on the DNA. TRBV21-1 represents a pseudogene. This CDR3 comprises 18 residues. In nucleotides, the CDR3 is TGTGCCAGCAGCAAAAAAGTAAGGAAGCGGGGGAACCAAGAGACCCAGTACTTC. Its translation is CASSKKVRKRGNQETQYF.

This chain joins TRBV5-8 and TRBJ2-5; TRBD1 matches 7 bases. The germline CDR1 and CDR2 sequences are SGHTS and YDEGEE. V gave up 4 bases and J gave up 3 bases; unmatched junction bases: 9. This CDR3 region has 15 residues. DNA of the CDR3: TGTGCCAGCAGCCGGCTAGGGACAGTGGAAGAGACCCAGTACTTC. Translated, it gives CASSRLGTVEETQYF.

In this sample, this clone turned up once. The CDR3 nucleotides are TGCAGCGTTGAAGATTACTCCGGTCTGAGGGCTAAGGGGGACACTGAAGCTTTCTTT. Protein product: CSVEDYSGLRAKGDTEAFF. The rearrangement links TRBV29-1 to TRBJ1-1, with D tentatively TRBD1 (6 bases). The CDR3 runs to 19 residues. Trimming took off 0 bases at V and 3 bases at J, with 26 bases between the two ends. Germline CDR1 reads SQVTM; CDR2 reads ANQGSEA.

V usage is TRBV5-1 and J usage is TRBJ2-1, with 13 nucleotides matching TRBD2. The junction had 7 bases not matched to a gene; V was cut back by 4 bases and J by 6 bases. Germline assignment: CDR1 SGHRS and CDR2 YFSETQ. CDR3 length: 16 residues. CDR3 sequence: CASSPGGLAGVNEQFF. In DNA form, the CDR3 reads TGCGCCAGCAGCCCCGGCGGACTAGCGGGAGTCAATGAGCAGTTCTTC.